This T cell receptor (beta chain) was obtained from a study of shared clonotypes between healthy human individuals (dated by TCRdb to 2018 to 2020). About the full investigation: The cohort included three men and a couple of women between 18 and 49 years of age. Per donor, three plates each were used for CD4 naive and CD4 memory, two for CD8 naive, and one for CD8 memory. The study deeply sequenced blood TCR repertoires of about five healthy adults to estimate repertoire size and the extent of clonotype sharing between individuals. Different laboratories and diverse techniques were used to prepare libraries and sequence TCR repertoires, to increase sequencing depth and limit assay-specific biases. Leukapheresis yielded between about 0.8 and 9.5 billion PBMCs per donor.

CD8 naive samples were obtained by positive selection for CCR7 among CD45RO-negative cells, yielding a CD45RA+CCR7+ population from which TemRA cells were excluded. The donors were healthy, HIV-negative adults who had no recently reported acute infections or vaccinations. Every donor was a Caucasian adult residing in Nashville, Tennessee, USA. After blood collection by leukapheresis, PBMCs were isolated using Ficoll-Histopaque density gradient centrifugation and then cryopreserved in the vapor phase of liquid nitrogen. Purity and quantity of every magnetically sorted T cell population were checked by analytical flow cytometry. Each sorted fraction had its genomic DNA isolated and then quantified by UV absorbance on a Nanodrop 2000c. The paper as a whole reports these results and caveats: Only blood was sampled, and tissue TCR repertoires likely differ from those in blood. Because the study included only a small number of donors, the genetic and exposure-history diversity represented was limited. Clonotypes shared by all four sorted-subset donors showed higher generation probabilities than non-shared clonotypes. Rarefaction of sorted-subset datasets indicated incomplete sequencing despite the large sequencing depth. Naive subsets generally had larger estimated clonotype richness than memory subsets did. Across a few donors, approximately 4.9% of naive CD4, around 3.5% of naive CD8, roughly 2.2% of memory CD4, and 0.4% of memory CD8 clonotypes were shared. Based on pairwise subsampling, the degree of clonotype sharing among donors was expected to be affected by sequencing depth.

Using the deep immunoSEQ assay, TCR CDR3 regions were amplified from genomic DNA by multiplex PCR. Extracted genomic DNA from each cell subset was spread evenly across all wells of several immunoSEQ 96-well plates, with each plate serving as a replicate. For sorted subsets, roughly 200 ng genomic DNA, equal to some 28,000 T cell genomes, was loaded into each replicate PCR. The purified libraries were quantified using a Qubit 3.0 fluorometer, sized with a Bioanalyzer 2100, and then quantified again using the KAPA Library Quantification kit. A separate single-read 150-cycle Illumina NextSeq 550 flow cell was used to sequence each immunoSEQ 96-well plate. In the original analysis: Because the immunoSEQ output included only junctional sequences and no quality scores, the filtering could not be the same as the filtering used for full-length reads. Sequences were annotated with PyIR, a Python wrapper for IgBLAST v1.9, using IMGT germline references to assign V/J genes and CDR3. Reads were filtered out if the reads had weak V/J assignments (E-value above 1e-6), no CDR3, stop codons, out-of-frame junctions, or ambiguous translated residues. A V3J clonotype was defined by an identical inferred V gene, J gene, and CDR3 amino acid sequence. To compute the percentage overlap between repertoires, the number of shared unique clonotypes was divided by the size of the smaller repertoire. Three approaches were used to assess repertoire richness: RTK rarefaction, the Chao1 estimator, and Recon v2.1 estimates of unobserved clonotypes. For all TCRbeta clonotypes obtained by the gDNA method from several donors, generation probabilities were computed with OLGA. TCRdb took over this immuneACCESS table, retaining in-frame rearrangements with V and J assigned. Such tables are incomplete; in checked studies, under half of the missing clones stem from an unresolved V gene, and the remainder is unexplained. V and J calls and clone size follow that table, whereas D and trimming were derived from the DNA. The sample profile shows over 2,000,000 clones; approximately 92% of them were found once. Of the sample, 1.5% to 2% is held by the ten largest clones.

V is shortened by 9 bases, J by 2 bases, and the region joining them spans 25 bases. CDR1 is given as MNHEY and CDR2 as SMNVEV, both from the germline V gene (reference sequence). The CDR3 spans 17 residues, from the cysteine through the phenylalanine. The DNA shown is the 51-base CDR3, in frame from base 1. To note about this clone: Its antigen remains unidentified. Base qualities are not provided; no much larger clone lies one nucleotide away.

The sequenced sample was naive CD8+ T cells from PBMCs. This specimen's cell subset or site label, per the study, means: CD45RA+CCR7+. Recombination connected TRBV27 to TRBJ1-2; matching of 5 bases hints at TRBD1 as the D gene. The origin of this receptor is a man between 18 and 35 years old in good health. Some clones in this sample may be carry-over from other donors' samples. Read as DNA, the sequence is TGTGCCAGTCACCCAGGCCCGGGGCTGGGGTACAACTATGGCTACACCTTC. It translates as CASHPGPGLGYNYGYTF.